This T cell receptor (beta chain) was sequenced during a study of blood T cell repertoires in COVID-19. Source study methods: Nucleated cell number was recorded as an estimate derived from reference gene primer amplification. Generated by immunoSEQ multiplex PCR, the TCRdb table keeps only in-frame clones and is missing some. V and J calls and clone size are as listed in that table; D and trimming were resolved from the DNA. The sample yields approximately 240,000 clones, 75% to 90% seen once. V lost 5 bases to trimming and J lost 4 bases; unmatched junction nucleotides: 1. This CDR3 contains 11 residues. Germline CDR1 is SQVTM and CDR2 is ANQGSEA.

This TCR was recovered from a woman aged 18-35 years in a cohort exposed to, infected with or recovered from COVID-19 (not recorded which). Material: PBMCs or T cells enriched from blood (not recorded which). The chain combines TRBV29-1 with TRBJ1-1; TRBD1 agrees at 7 bases. CDR3 residues: CSVRQGTEAFF. DNA of the CDR3: TGCAGCGTTAGACAGGGCACTGAAGCTTTCTTT. The entire variable domain, with the rest obtained from reference TRBV29-1 and TRBJ1-1, is as follows: SAVISQKPSRDICQRGTSLTIQCQVDSQVTMMFWYRQQPGQSLTLIATANQGSEATYESGFVIDKFPISRPNLTFSTLTVSNMSPEDSSIYLCSVRQGTEAFFGQGTRLTVV.